This is a list of T cell receptor beta chains from one sample in a study of cytomegalovirus exposure and HLA in healthy donors. Some clones are missing from TCRdb's copy, which holds only in-frame ones; the method was immunoSEQ multiplex PCR. The sample records about 220,000 clones, over 65% being singletons. The sequencing input was PBMCs. The receptors come from a man younger than 35 in good health and CMV-seronegative. The CDR3 runs from the conserved cysteine through the conserved F or W. D genes are given only for firm matches. Only some rows state a clone size, as once, few, many or a class for expanded clones.

clone size	D gene	V gene	J gene	CDR3 protein	CDR3 DNA
NA	TRBD1	TRBV5-5	TRBJ1-2	CASSSLPLDRGRSIYTF	TGTGCCAGCAGCTCGCTACCCTTAGACAGGGGGCGTTCTATCTACACCTTC
NA	NA	TRBV2	TRBJ2-3	CASSEYGVTDTQYF	TGTGCCAGCAGTGAATATGGAGTCACAGATACGCAGTATTTT
NA	TRBD1	TRBV28	TRBJ2-1	CASRGQGSPSNEQFF	TGTGCCAGCAGAGGACAGGGCTCCCCCTCCAATGAGCAGTTCTTC
once	NA	TRBV30	TRBJ1-2	CAWEKGGYGYTF	TGTGCCTGGGAGAAAGGGGGCTATGGCTACACCTTC
NA	TRBD1	TRBV27	TRBJ1-2	CASRQGAYGYTF	TGTGCCAGCAGACAGGGGGCTTATGGCTACACCTTC
once	NA	TRBV7-9	TRBJ1-2	CASSLLGGGYTF	TGTGCCAGCAGCCTCCTCGGGGGTGGCTACACCTTC
NA	NA	TRBV5-6	TRBJ2-5	CASSLEQGNEWTQYF	TGTGCCAGCAGCTTGGAACAGGGTAATGAGTGGACCCAGTACTTC
NA	TRBD1	TRBV6-1	TRBJ2-3	CASSGQGSDTQYF	TGTGCCAGCTCCGGACAGGGATCAGATACGCAGTATTTT
few	TRBD1	TRBV19	TRBJ1-3	CASAPTGYGNTIYF	TGTGCCAGCGCACCGACAGGGTATGGGAACACCATATATTTT
NA	TRBD2	TRBV7-6	TRBJ2-1	CASSTGLAGVYNEQFF	TGTGCCAGCAGCACGGGACTAGCGGGAGTTTACAATGAGCAGTTCTTC
NA	NA	TRBV30	TRBJ1-1	CAWGQEAEAFF	TGTGCCTGGGGGCAGGAGGCTGAAGCTTTCTTT
NA	NA	TRBV27	TRBJ1-1	CASSPLHGLTEAFF	TGTGCCAGCAGTCCCCTCCATGGACTCACTGAAGCTTTCTTT
NA	TRBD2	TRBV30	TRBJ2-3	CAWSYGLAGGPSTDTQYF	TGTGCCTGGAGCTATGGACTAGCGGGAGGCCCTAGCACAGATACGCAGTATTTT
few	TRBD2	TRBV5-8	TRBJ2-2	CASSLGAGGYTGELFF	TGTGCCAGCAGCTTGGGAGCGGGAGGTTACACCGGGGAGCTGTTTTTT
NA	TRBD2	TRBV2	TRBJ2-3	CASSEAFSGSSTDTQYF	TGTGCCAGCAGTGAAGCTTTTAGCGGGAGTAGCACAGATACGCAGTATTTT
NA	NA	TRBV6-5	TRBJ1-5	CASSPTAGVNQPQHF	TGTGCCAGCAGTCCCACCGCGGGGGTTAATCAGCCCCAGCATTTT
few	NA	TRBV28	TRBJ1-5	CASSATADQPQHF	TGTGCCAGCAGTGCCACTGCGGATCAGCCCCAGCATTTT